A single sample gave rise to the 8 T cell receptor beta chains below, sequenced in a study of sequential checkpoint blockade in melanoma (dated by TCRdb to about 2019). What the treatment or condition label conveys for this sample: randomized to nivolumab then ipilimumab (arm A) or the reverse (arm B). The method behind the library was the immunoSEQ multiplex PCR assay. TCRdb mirrors the immuneACCESS table, restricted to in-frame sequences. Some clones are absent from its copies; in checked studies, under half trace to an unresolved V gene, and the reason for the others is unknown. The sample table records 25,000 to 35,000 clones; 83% of these occur just once. Of the sample, about 15% falls within the top ten clones. Sequenced here: CD8+ T cells sorted from blood (inferred from file names), sampled from a patient given nivolumab and ipilimumab in sequence. These receptors were obtained from a human donor with melanoma.

V gene TRBV9 combines with J gene TRBJ2-7, with D maybe TRBD1 (6 bases). Looked up from germline, CDR1 is SGDLS and CDR2 is YYNGEE. The V end lost 6 bases, the J end lost 2 bases, and 15 bases lay between the germline ends. This CDR3 contains 14 residues. The CDR3 region is CASNSPDRPYEQYF. Here the CDR3 DNA reads TGTGCCAGCAACTCCCCGGACAGACCCTACGAGCAGTACTTC.

This chain links TRBV7-9 with TRBJ2-3, with D possibly matching TRBD1 (5 bases). Germline V gene lookup returns CDR1 SEHNR and CDR2 FQNEAQ (reference sequence). The V gene lost 0 bases and the J gene lost 0 bases, with 13 bases spanning the gap. There are 17 residues in the CDR3. DNA of the CDR3: TGTGCCAGCAGCTTAGCGATACAGGTTACTAGCACAGATACGCAGTATTTT. Protein product: CASSLAIQVTSTDTQYF.

This chain links TRBV5-1 with TRBJ1-1; no clear D. Germline values: CDR1 SGHRS, CDR2 YFSETQ. Trimming cost V 5 bases and J 4 bases, with 9 bases left between them. CDR3 length equals 12 residues. This CDR3 reads CASSMTPTEAFF. As DNA, the CDR3 is TGCGCCAGCAGTATGACACCCACTGAAGCTTTCTTT.

The chain joins TRBV14 to TRBJ2-7, with 7 bases that match TRBD2. The J segment lost 6 bases and the V segment lost 1 base, leaving 3 bases of the junction unmatched. CDR1 SGHDN and CDR2 FVKESK come from the germline V gene. CDR3 length equals 13 residues. The CDR3 spells CASSQVTSSEQYF. In DNA, the CDR3 is TGTGCCAGCAGCCAAGTGACTAGCTCCGAGCAGTACTTC. The full variable domain, with the rest looked up from reference TRBV14 and TRBJ2-7, is EAGVTQFPSHSVIEKGQTVTLRCDPISGHDNLYWYRRVMGKEIKFLLHFVKESKQDESGMPNNRFLAERTGGTYSTLKVQPAELEDSGVYFCASSQVTSSEQYFGPGTRLTVT.

The chain links TRBV7-9 to TRBJ2-2; D is uncertain. Looked up from germline, CDR1 is SEHNR and CDR2 is FQNEAQ (reference sequence). V was clipped by 5 bases and J by 6 bases, with 16 bases between them. The CDR3 loop spans 15 amino acids. For the CDR3, the DNA is TGTGCCAGCAGCCTCTTGATAGCTGCGGCCGGGGAGCTGTTTTTT. It encodes CASSLLIAAAGELFF.

The chain links TRBV5-4 to TRBJ2-7, with 9 bases aligning to TRBD2. The length of the CDR3 is 15 residues. The V gene end was trimmed by 4 bases and the J gene end by 3 bases; junction bases not matched to a gene: 8. Germline lookup yields CDR1 SGHNT and CDR2 YYREEE (reference sequence). CDR3 in DNA: TGTGCCAGCAGCCCCTCCATAGCGGGGGACTACGAGCAGTACTTC. Translated, it gives CASSPSIAGDYEQYF.

Here the CDR3 reads CASSSSGQGRTDTQYF. CDR3 nucleotides: TGTGCCAGCAGTTCCTCCGGACAGGGGCGGACAGATACGCAGTATTTT. This chain joins TRBV9 and TRBJ2-3, with 9 bases fitting TRBD1. This CDR3 has 16 residues. V gave up 5 bases and J gave up 3 bases; unmatched junction bases: 10. Germline V CDR1 and CDR2: SGDLS, YYNGEE. Filled out from reference TRBV9 and TRBJ2-3, the complete variable domain reads DSGVTQTPKHLITATGQRVTLRCSPRSGDLSVYWYQQSLDQGLQFLIQYYNGEERAKGNILERFSAQQFPDLHSELNLSSLELGDSALYFCASSSSGQGRTDTQYFGPGTRLTVL.

This chain links TRBV25-1 with TRBJ1-4, with 7 bases lining up with TRBD1. CDR1 and CDR2 from the germline V gene are MGHDK and SYGVNS. Losses at the gene ends were 2 bases for V and 0 bases for J; bases not matched to a gene: 9. This CDR3 is 18 amino acids long. CDR3 sequence reads: CASSERGRGVATNEKLFF. DNA for the CDR3: TGTGCCAGCAGTGAAAGGGGGCGGGGGGTTGCAACTAATGAAAAACTGTTTTTT.